This passage covers 16 T cell receptor beta chains from one sample sequenced in a study of shared clonotypes between healthy human individuals. The table came from immunoSEQ multiplex PCR; TCRdb's copy has only in-frame clones and leaves some out. The sample contains more than 2 million clones, almost 96% of which appear only once. The specimen sequenced was naive CD4+ T cells sorted from blood. The subset is: CD45RA+ positively selected. The receptor source for this set is a man aged 18 to 29 in good health.

The V gene is TRBV6-1, the J gene TRBJ2-1, with 12 bases matching TRBD2. After removal of 5 bases from V and 8 bases from J, the junction contained 7 bases not matched to a gene. From germline, CDR1 is MNHNS and CDR2 SASEGT. The CDR3 sequence is 15 residues long. The CDR3 nucleotides read TGTGCCAGCAGTCCCACTAGCGGGAGGTCGTATGAGCAGTTCTTC. Amino acids: CASSPTSGRSYEQFF.

CDR3: CASSLGGQSEQYF. The CDR3 coding sequence is TGTGCCAGCAGCCTTGGGGGGCAAAGTGAGCAGTACTTC. The chain joins TRBV18 to TRBJ2-7, with D perhaps given as TRBD1 or TRBD2 (6 bases each). Per germline, CDR1 KGHSH and CDR2 LQKENI. The CDR3 is 13 amino acids. Trimming cost V 8 bases and J 7 bases, with 18 bases left between them.

The rearrangement links TRBV19 to TRBJ1-5; no definite D call. Deletions cut 8 bases from V and 2 bases from J, with 16 bases between. Germline V CDR1 and CDR2: LNHDA, SQIVND (reference sequence). The CDR3 spans 15 residues. The CDR3 nucleotides are TGTGCCAGTCGTTATACCCTCACCGGCAATCAGCCCCAGCATTTT. Protein sequence: CASRYTLTGNQPQHF.

In this sample, this clone turned up once. The V and J genes are TRBV7-3 and TRBJ2-1; unclear D gene. The germline gives CDR1 SGHTA, CDR2 FQGTGA. Between the trimmed V and J ends, which lost 2 bases and 4 bases, there was a span of 12 bases. The CDR3 has 15 amino acids. The CDR3 bases are TGTGCCAGCAGCTTAGGAGTCCTTCCTTACAATGAGCAGTTCTTC. This translates into CASSLGVLPYNEQFF.

CDR3 DNA sequence: TGTGCCAGCAGTCCCGAGGAGGGAAAACTGTTTTTT. Its translation: CASSPEEGKLFF. The chain joins TRBV27 to TRBJ1-4; D remains unclear. CDR3 length: 12 residues. V was shortened by 5 bases and J by 10 bases, with 11 bases between the two germline ends. Germline assignment: CDR1 MNHEY and CDR2 SMNVEV (reference sequence).

The chain carries TRBV5-1 and TRBJ2-3; TRBD1 might be the D (5 bases). Looked up from germline, CDR1 is SGHRS and CDR2 is YFSETQ. The CDR3 contains 13 residues. The ends were cut back, 4 bases at V and 3 bases at J, with 9 bases in the middle. DNA for the CDR3: TGCGCCAGCAGCAAAGGGGCAACAGATACGCAGTATTTT. Translating it yields CASSKGATDTQYF.

The chain employs TRBV10-3 and TRBJ1-3; D is unclear. CDR3 length equals 13 residues. Per the germline V gene, CDR1 is ENHRY and CDR2 is SYGVKD. V shed 2 bases and J shed 1 base, with 3 bases lying between them. CDR3 bases: TGTGCCATCAGTGAGGTATCTGGAAACACCATATATTTT. Residues: CAISEVSGNTIYF.

Notes on this clone: The same CDR3 arises from other DNA sequences in this sample as well. The CDR3 DNA is TGCGCCAGCAGCTTAGGACAGGGTGAGACCCAGTACTTC. As protein: CASSLGQGETQYF. The chain has TRBV5-1 and TRBJ2-5; 8 bases line up with TRBD1. Germline-derived CDR1 and CDR2 are SGHRS and YFSETQ. This CDR3 spans 13 amino acids. Trimming at V came to 2 bases and at J to 5 bases, leaving 2 bases not matched to a gene.

This chain connects TRBV21-1 to TRBJ2-2; the listed D gene, TRBD1, was not tested against the DNA. TRBV21-1 is termed a pseudogene. The CDR3 spans 16 residues. The CDR3 nucleotides are TGTGCCAGCAGCAAAGGGGACAGGGGGAGTACCGGGGAGCTGTTTTTT. Encoded protein: CASSKGDRGSTGELFF.

The rearrangement links TRBV5-1 to TRBJ1-1; TRBD1 might be the D (5 bases). The CDR3 extends over 13 amino acids. The germline CDR1 and CDR2 sequences are SGHRS and YFSETQ. The ends were cut back, 2 bases at V and 4 bases at J, with 9 bases in the middle. CDR3 DNA: TGCGCCAGCAGCTTTCAGGGCCCCACTGAAGCTTTCTTT. Protein: CASSFQGPTEAFF.

V gene TRBV6-5 combines with J gene TRBJ1-5, with 7 positions matching TRBD1. Germline lookup yields CDR1 MNHEY and CDR2 SVGAGI. This CDR3 has 14 residues. Trimming removed 0 bases from V and 7 bases from J; junction bases left unmatched: 3. CDR3 nucleotides: TGTGCCAGCAGTTACTCAGAGGGGGCCCAGCCCCAGCATTTT. This gives the protein CASSYSEGAQPQHF.

The chain recombines TRBV7-9 with TRBJ1-6; D is unclear. V gave up 0 bases and J gave up 10 bases, with 10 bases separating them. The germline gives CDR1 SEHNR, CDR2 FQNEAQ (reference sequence). This CDR3 has 14 residues. DNA for the CDR3: TGTGCCAGCAGCTTAGCAGGGTCCCCGTCACCCCTCCACTTT. Translation gives CASSLAGSPSPLHF.

This clone was counted once. The V gene is TRBV5-1, the J gene TRBJ1-4; 10 nucleotides match TRBD1. Germline V gene sequence: CDR1 SGHRS, CDR2 YFSETQ. The CDR3 covers 19 residues. J lost 0 bases, V lost 5 bases, and 13 bases had no gene match. CDR3 protein: CASRSGGQGIPATNEKLFF. Here the CDR3 DNA reads TGCGCCAGCAGATCAGGGGGACAGGGGATTCCGGCAACTAATGAAAAACTGTTTTTT.

The rearrangement joins TRBV6-5 to TRBJ2-6; a weak D match, TRBD2 (5 bases). The CDR3 length is 14 residues. V was trimmed by 6 bases and J by 0 bases, leaving 6 bases between them. From germline, CDR1 is MNHEY and CDR2 SVGAGI. The CDR3, as DNA: TGTGCCAGCAGCGACTACTCTGGGGCCAACGTCCTGACTTTC. Its protein is CASSDYSGANVLTF.

CDR3 DNA sequence: TGTGCCAGTAGTATCGTTCGACTAGGGGCGGAGACCCAGTACTTC. Translated, it gives CASSIVRLGAETQYF. J is TRBJ2-5 and V is TRBV19; possible D gene TRBD2, 6 bases. The CDR3 contains 15 residues. Germline CDR1 LNHDA, CDR2 SQIVND (reference sequence). Trimming shortened V by 3 bases and J by 5 bases, and 16 bases separated the two germline ends.

The chain has TRBV10-3 and TRBJ1-5, with D perhaps TRBD1 (6 bases). This CDR3 has 13 amino acids. The germline V and J ends were trimmed by 3 bases and 5 bases, with 8 bases remaining between them. Germline CDR1 reads ENHRY; CDR2 reads SYGVKD. The chain's CDR3 is CAISDDRYQPQHF. The CDR3 region has the DNA TGTGCCATCAGTGACGACAGGTATCAGCCCCAGCATTTT.